The clone carrying this TCR beta chain has more than one count but fewer than ten. One entry per CDR3 protein results from TCRdb running MiXCR on the 5' RACE reads. The sample lists about 550,000 distinct CDR3 sequences; around 21% were seen once. The CDR3 has 13 residues. V was clipped by 5 bases and J by 4 bases, with 11 bases between them. These data originate in a study of T cells after yellow fever vaccination. This TCR came from a man aged 25-45 years who received the YFV17D yellow fever vaccine. Here the sequenced sample was PBMCs, taken 15 days after the yellow fever booster vaccination. The chain combines TRBV12-3 or TRBV12-4 with TRBJ1-2; D perhaps matches TRBD1 (5 bases). The CDR3 DNA reads as TGTGCCAGCAGTCCCAGGGCCCTCTATGGCTACACCTTC. Translated: CASSPRALYGYTF.